The rows below give T cell receptor beta chains drawn from one sample of a study of beta chain features in type 1 diabetes. Assay used: immunoSEQ multiplex PCR; TCRdb lists only in-frame clones, some missing. The sample consists of some 400,000 clones, about 16% of them appearing once. Sequencing was done on a sample of naive CD4+ T cells from blood. Source of these receptors: a woman aged 18-29 years in good health. The CDR3 runs from the conserved cysteine through the conserved F or W. Fields, in order: J gene, D gene, clone size, V gene, CDR3 DNA, CDR3 protein. A D gene is named only where the DNA matches it firmly. Size values are once, few and many counts, or a class for expanded clones, and some rows have none.

J: TRBJ1-1
D: -
size: -
V: TRBV7-3
DNA: TGTGCCAGCAGCTTCCAGTTGTACACTGAAGCTTTCTTT
CDR3: CASSFQLYTEAFF

J: TRBJ2-5
D: -
size: -
V: TRBV19
DNA: TGTGCCAGTAGTCCCGCACGCAGGAGGCAAGAGACCCAGTACTTC
CDR3: CASSPARRRQETQYF

J: TRBJ1-1
D: TRBD1
size: few
V: TRBV28
DNA: TGTGCCAGCAGTTTCCTTGACAGGGGCGCGACAGCTTTCTTT
CDR3: CASSFLDRGATAFF

J: TRBJ2-1
D: TRBD2
size: few
V: TRBV4-1
DNA: TGCGCCAGCAGCCTAGGACTAGCGGGAATGAGCGTCGGTGAGCAGTTCTTC
CDR3: CASSLGLAGMSVGEQFF

J: TRBJ2-5
D: TRBD1
size: -
V: TRBV6-5
DNA: TGTGCCAGCACTCGACAGGGGGAGACCCAGTACTTC
CDR3: CASTRQGETQYF

J: TRBJ2-7
D: TRBD2
size: -
V: TRBV4-3
DNA: TGCGCCAGCAGCCAAGTTATCGGTACTAGCGGGGACTCCTACGAGCAGTACTTC
CDR3: CASSQVIGTSGDSYEQYF

J: TRBJ2-7
D: TRBD2
size: few
V: TRBV28
DNA: TGTGCCAGCAGTTTAGTGCTAGCGGGAGGGGCTACCTACGAGCAGTACTTC
CDR3: CASSLVLAGGATYEQYF

J: TRBJ2-3
D: TRBD1
size: few
V: TRBV5-6
DNA: TGTGCCAGCAGCTTACAGGGGTGGACAGATACGCAGTATTTT
CDR3: CASSLQGWTDTQYF

J: TRBJ2-5
D: -
size: few
V: TRBV5-4
DNA: TGTGCCAGCAGCCGGCCGTGGGACACCCAAGAGACCCAGTACTTC
CDR3: CASSRPWDTQETQYF

J: TRBJ2-7
D: TRBD1
size: -
V: TRBV7-3
DNA: TGTGCCAGCAGCTTATACAGGGGCCCCTACTACGAGCAGTACTTC
CDR3: CASSLYRGPYYEQYF

J: TRBJ2-5
D: -
size: -
V: TRBV2
DNA: TGTGCCAGCACCAGAGAGGTCGAGACCCAGTACTTC
CDR3: CASTREVETQYF

J: TRBJ2-7
D: -
size: -
V: TRBV28
DNA: TGTGCCAGCACCACCCCCGACAGGATCAACGAGCAGTACTTC
CDR3: CASTTPDRINEQYF

J: TRBJ1-5
D: -
size: -
V: TRBV29-1
DNA: TGCAGCGTTGCGAAGGGACTGAGCAATCAGCCCCAGCATTTT
CDR3: CSVAKGLSNQPQHF

J: TRBJ1-1
D: -
size: -
V: TRBV18
DNA: TGTGCCAGCTCACTAACGGACAGGAACACTGAAGCTTTCTTT
CDR3: CASSLTDRNTEAFF

J: TRBJ1-4
D: TRBD1
size: -
V: TRBV27
DNA: TGTGCCAGCAGCCTCGGGCAGGGGGCGCGTGGAGAAAAACTGTTTTTT
CDR3: CASSLGQGARGEKLFF

J: TRBJ2-1
D: TRBD1
size: few
V: TRBV2
DNA: TGTGCCAGCAGTGGGGGGACAGTAAATGAGCAGTTCTTC
CDR3: CASSGGTVNEQFF

J: TRBJ2-1
D: -
size: many
V: TRBV15
DNA: TGTGCCACCAGTTCAGGCGAAACGGAGCAGTTCTTC
CDR3: CATSSGETEQFF

J: TRBJ1-1
D: -
size: few
V: TRBV2
DNA: TGTGCCAGCACACGGACACCGAACACTGAAGCTTTCTTT
CDR3: CASTRTPNTEAFF

J: TRBJ2-1
D: -
size: few
V: TRBV27
DNA: TGTGCCAGCAGACGGACAGTTCTCTCCTACAATGAGCAGTTCTTC
CDR3: CASRRTVLSYNEQFF

J: TRBJ2-7
D: -
size: -
V: TRBV20-1
DNA: TGCAGTGCCCACAGAACCTACGAGCAGTACTTC
CDR3: CSAHRTYEQYF

J: TRBJ2-5
D: TRBD2
size: few
V: TRBV29-1
DNA: TGCAGCGTCCCGACTAGCGTACAAGAGACCCAGTACTTC
CDR3: CSVPTSVQETQYF

J: TRBJ1-5
D: -
size: few
V: TRBV29-1
DNA: TGCAGCGCCCTTACAGGGACGGGCAATCAGCCCCAGCATTTT
CDR3: CSALTGTGNQPQHF

J: TRBJ2-1
D: TRBD2
size: few
V: TRBV30
DNA: TGTGCCCGCCGGGCATTAGGCGGGGGTGAGCAGTTCTTC
CDR3: CARRALGGGEQFF

J: TRBJ2-1
D: -
size: -
V: TRBV20-1
DNA: TGCTCAGGGTCCAATGAGCAGTTCTTC
CDR3: CSGSNEQFF

J: TRBJ2-5
D: TRBD1
size: -
V: TRBV7-9
DNA: TGTGCCAGCAGCCGGCGGACAGGGACCGAGACCCAGTACTTC
CDR3: CASSRRTGTETQYF

J: TRBJ2-5
D: -
size: few
V: TRBV7-2
DNA: TGTGCCAGCAGCTTAGCACAGCCCCAAGAGACCCAGTACTTC
CDR3: CASSLAQPQETQYF

J: TRBJ2-3
D: TRBD2
size: -
V: TRBV7-6
DNA: TGTGCCAGCAGCTTACAGGCTAGCGGTAACACAGATACGCAGTATTTT
CDR3: CASSLQASGNTDTQYF

J: TRBJ2-5
D: -
size: -
V: TRBV5-6
DNA: TGTGCCAGCAGCTTGGGCCGCGCCCGGGTCCTGACCCAGTACTTC
CDR3: CASSLGRARVLTQYF

J: TRBJ1-5
D: -
size: -
V: TRBV18
DNA: TGTGCCAGCTCACCGACAGGAAATCAGCCCCAGCATTTT
CDR3: CASSPTGNQPQHF

J: TRBJ2-7
D: -
size: few
V: TRBV27
DNA: TGTGCCAGCAGCCGATGGGGCAACGAGCAGTACTTC
CDR3: CASSRWGNEQYF

J: TRBJ1-1
D: -
size: few
V: TRBV30
DNA: TGTGCCTGGGGACCGGGGGGAGTCACTGAAGCTTTCTTT
CDR3: CAWGPGGVTEAFF

J: TRBJ2-2
D: -
size: -
V: TRBV7-3
DNA: TGTGCCAGCAGCTTACAGCTGGGCGCGAACACCGGGGAGCTGTTTTTT
CDR3: CASSLQLGANTGELFF

J: TRBJ2-1
D: -
size: few
V: TRBV4-1
DNA: TGCGCCAGCAGCCAAGGGCCCGCCTACAATGAGCAGTTCTTC
CDR3: CASSQGPAYNEQFF

J: TRBJ2-2
D: TRBD2
size: few
V: TRBV29-1
DNA: TGCAGCGTATCTAGCGGGAGCGGGGTCGGGGAGCTGTTTTTT
CDR3: CSVSSGSGVGELFF

J: TRBJ2-1
D: TRBD1
size: -
V: TRBV6-6
DNA: TGTGCCAGCAGACCGGGACAGAGCTCCAGGGATGAGCAGTTCTTC
CDR3: CASRPGQSSRDEQFF

J: TRBJ2-3
D: -
size: few
V: TRBV11-2
DNA: TGTGCCAGCAGCCCACGGGTAGGCAGCACAGATACGCAGTATTTT
CDR3: CASSPRVGSTDTQYF

J: TRBJ1-4
D: -
size: few
V: TRBV4-3
DNA: TGCGCCAGCAGCCAAGAACAGCAGACCCTTGAAAAACTGTTTTTT
CDR3: CASSQEQQTLEKLFF

J: TRBJ2-3
D: -
size: -
V: TRBV25-1
DNA: TGTGCCAGCAGTGAACGCCGGGATTCCCCCGCAGATACGCAGTATTTT
CDR3: CASSERRDSPADTQYF

J: TRBJ2-1
D: -
size: few
V: TRBV15
DNA: TGTGCCACCAGCCCCCGCCCAGGGATCTACAATGAGCAGTTCTTC
CDR3: CATSPRPGIYNEQFF

J: TRBJ1-1
D: -
size: few
V: TRBV5-1
DNA: TGCGCCAGCACCCCCAACGCAGGGGTCGGCACTGAAGCTTTCTTT
CDR3: CASTPNAGVGTEAFF

J: TRBJ2-6
D: TRBD1
size: few
V: TRBV25-1
DNA: TGTGCCAGCACGGACAGGAAAGGATCTGGGGCCAACGTCCTGACTTTC
CDR3: CASTDRKGSGANVLTF

J: TRBJ2-7
D: -
size: few
V: TRBV28
DNA: TGTGCCAGCAGTGCGGACATCTACGAGCAGTACTTC
CDR3: CASSADIYEQYF

J: TRBJ2-3
D: -
size: few
V: TRBV29-1
DNA: TGCAGCGTCGACGACAGGTTCACAGATACGCAGTATTTT
CDR3: CSVDDRFTDTQYF

J: TRBJ2-1
D: TRBD2
size: -
V: TRBV4-1
DNA: TGCGCCAGCAGCCAAGAGGTTAGCGGGAGTTCCTATGAGCAGTTCTTC
CDR3: CASSQEVSGSSYEQFF

J: TRBJ2-6
D: -
size: -
V: TRBV27
DNA: TGTGCCAGCAGTTTAGGACACCCTGGGGCCAACGTCCTGACTTTC
CDR3: CASSLGHPGANVLTF

J: TRBJ2-1
D: -
size: few
V: TRBV27
DNA: TGTGCCAGCAGTTTAAGGCCAGGGGATGAGCAGTTCTTC
CDR3: CASSLRPGDEQFF

J: TRBJ2-5
D: TRBD1
size: -
V: TRBV25-1
DNA: TGTGCCAGCAGTGATGACAGGGCACGAGGGGAGACCCAGTACTTC
CDR3: CASSDDRARGETQYF

J: TRBJ2-1
D: TRBD1
size: -
V: TRBV27
DNA: TGTGCCAGCATCCGGGTAGGGGGCTATGAGCAGTTCTTC
CDR3: CASIRVGGYEQFF

J: TRBJ2-5
D: -
size: -
V: TRBV5-4
DNA: TGTGCCAGCAGCCCGACGGCAGGGTCTCAAGAGACCCAGTACTTC
CDR3: CASSPTAGSQETQYF

J: TRBJ1-1
D: -
size: -
V: TRBV14
DNA: TGTGCCAGCAGACGATACACGAACACTGAAGCTTTCTTT
CDR3: CASRRYTNTEAFF

J: TRBJ1-5
D: TRBD1
size: -
V: TRBV2
DNA: TGTGCCAGCAATAAGGAGACAGGGAAAAATCAGCCCCAGCATTTT
CDR3: CASNKETGKNQPQHF

J: TRBJ2-1
D: -
size: -
V: TRBV18
DNA: TGTGCCAGCTCACCGGGATTAGCGAGAAACAATGAGCAGTTCTTC
CDR3: CASSPGLARNNEQFF

J: TRBJ1-2
D: TRBD1
size: few
V: TRBV4-1
DNA: TGCGCCAGCAGCGACTACAGGGGAACAAATGGCTACACCTTC
CDR3: CASSDYRGTNGYTF